This TCR beta chain originates from a study of blood T cell repertoires in COVID-19. Study-wide context: Specimens from acute and convalescent COVID-19 originated in the United States, Italy and Spain. T cells, B-cell-depleted T cells, or PBMCs supplied cDNA or gDNA.

Methods used by the authors: Nucleated cell number was recorded as an estimate derived from reference gene primer amplification. Generated by immunoSEQ multiplex PCR, the TCRdb table keeps only in-frame clones and is missing some. For V, J and clone size, that table is used; D and trimming come from the DNA. The data show just over 300,000 clones, just over 85% seen once. Only one count was recorded for this clone. This CDR3 is built from 13 residues. The V end was cut by 3 bases, the J end by 5 bases, with 10 bases between. Germline V gives CDR1 LNHNV, CDR2 YYDKDF (reference sequence). Cohorts were based on clinical histories the participants reported.

The rearrangement joins TRBV15 to TRBJ1-1; D gene ambiguous. Sequenced material: PBMCs or T cells enriched from blood (not recorded which). The sequence was collected from a man aged 30 to 45 who had recovered from COVID-19. The CDR3 DNA reads as TGTGCCACCAGCAGCCAAGCCGGGACTGAAGCTTTCTTT. It encodes CATSSQAGTEAFF.